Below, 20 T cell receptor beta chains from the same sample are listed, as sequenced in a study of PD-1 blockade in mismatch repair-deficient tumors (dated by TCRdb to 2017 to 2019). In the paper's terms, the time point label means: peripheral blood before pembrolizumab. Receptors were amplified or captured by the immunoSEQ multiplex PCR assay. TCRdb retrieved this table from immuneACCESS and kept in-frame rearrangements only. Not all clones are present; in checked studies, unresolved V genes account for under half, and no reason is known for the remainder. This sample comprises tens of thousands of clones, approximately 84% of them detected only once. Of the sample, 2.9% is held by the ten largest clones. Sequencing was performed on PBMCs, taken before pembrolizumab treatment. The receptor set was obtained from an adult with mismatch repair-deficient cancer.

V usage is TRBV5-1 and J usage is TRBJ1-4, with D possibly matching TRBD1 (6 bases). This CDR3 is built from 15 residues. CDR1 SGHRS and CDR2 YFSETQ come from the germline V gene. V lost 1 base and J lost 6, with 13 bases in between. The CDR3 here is CASSLRGGADEKLFF. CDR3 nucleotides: TGCGCCAGCAGCTTGCGAGGGGGGGCGGATGAAAAACTGTTTTTT.

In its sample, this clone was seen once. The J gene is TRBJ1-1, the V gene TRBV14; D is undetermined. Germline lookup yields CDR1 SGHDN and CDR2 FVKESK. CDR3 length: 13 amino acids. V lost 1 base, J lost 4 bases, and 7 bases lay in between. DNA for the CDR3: TGTGCCAGCAGCCAAGGGAGGGCCACTGAAGCTTTCTTT. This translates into CASSQGRATEAFF. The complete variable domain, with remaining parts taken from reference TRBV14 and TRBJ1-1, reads EAGVTQFPSHSVIEKGQTVTLRCDPISGHDNLYWYRRVMGKEIKFLLHFVKESKQDESGMPNNRFLAERTGGTYSTLKVQPAELEDSGVYFCASSQGRATEAFFGQGTRLTVV.

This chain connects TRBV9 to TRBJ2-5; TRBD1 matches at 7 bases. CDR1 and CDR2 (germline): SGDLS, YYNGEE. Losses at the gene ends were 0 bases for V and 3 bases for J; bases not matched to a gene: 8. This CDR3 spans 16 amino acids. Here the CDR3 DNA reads TGTGCCAGCAGCGTAGGTGGAACAGGGGCCGAAGAGACCCAGTACTTC. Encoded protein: CASSVGGTGAEETQYF.

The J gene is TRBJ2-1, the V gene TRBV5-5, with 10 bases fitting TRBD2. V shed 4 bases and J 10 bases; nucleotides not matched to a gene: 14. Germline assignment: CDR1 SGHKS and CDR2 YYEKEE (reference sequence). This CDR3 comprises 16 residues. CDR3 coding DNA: TGTGCCAGCAGCCTGACCGGGACTAGCGCTTTGGGAGAGCAGTTCTTC. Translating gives CASSLTGTSALGEQFF.

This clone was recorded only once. The CDR3 region is CASSQVTGGDGYTF. The CDR3 bases are TGCGCCAGCAGCCAAGTAACAGGGGGGGACGGCTACACCTTC. This chain uses TRBV4-1 with TRBJ1-2; 8 bases map to TRBD1. Germline V gene data show CDR1 as MGHRA and CDR2 as YSYEKL. CDR3 length equals 14 residues. The ends lost 1 base at V and 8 bases at J; junction bases unmatched: 6.

The CDR3 region is CAISDGDRTTNEKLFF. CDR3 nucleotide sequence: TGTGCCATCAGTGACGGGGACAGGACAACTAATGAAAAACTGTTTTTT. The chain uses TRBV10-3 and TRBJ1-4; TRBD1 matches at 8 bases. Germline CDR1 and CDR2: ENHRY and SYGVKD. This CDR3 is built from 16 residues. After removal of 3 bases from V and 0 bases from J, the junction contained 3 bases not matched to a gene.

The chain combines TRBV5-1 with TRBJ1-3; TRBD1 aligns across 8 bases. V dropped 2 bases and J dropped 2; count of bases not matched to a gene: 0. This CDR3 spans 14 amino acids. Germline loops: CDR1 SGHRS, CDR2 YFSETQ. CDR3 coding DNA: TGCGCCAGCAGCTTACAGGGGGCTGGAAACACCATATATTTT. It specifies CASSLQGAGNTIYF.

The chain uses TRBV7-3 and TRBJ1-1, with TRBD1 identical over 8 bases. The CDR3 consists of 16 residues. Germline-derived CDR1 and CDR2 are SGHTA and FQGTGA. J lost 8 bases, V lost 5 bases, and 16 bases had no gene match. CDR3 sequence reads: CASSTSLKGQGSEAFF. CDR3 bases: TGTGCCAGCAGCACAAGCCTAAAAGGACAGGGAAGCGAAGCTTTCTTT.

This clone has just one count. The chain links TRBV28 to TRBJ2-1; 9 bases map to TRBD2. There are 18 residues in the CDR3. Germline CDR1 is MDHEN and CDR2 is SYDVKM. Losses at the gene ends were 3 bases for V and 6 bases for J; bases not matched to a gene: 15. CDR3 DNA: TGTGCCAGCAGTTTGGGTGGCGCGGGAGGGCCGGTAAGCAATGAGCAGTTCTTC. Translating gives CASSLGGAGGPVSNEQFF.

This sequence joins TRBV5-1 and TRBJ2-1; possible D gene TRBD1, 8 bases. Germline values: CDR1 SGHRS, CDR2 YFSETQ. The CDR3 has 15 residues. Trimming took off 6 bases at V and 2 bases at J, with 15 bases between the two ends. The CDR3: CASTQGGSTYNEQFF. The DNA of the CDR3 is TGCGCCAGCACACAGGGGGGGAGCACCTACAATGAGCAGTTCTTC.

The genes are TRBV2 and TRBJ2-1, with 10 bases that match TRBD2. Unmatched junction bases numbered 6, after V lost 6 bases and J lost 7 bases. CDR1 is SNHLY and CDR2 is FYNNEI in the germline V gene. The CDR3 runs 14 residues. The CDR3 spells CASRLGLASNEQFF. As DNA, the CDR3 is TGTGCCAGCAGGTTGGGACTAGCGAGTAATGAGCAGTTCTTC.

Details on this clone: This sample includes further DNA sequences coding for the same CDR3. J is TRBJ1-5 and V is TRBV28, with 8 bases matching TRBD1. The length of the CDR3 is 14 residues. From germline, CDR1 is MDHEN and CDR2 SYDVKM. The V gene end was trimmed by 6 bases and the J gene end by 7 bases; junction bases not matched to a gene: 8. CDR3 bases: TGTGCCAGCAGGCCCGGACAGGGAGGGCAGCCCCAGCATTTT. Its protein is CASRPGQGGQPQHF.

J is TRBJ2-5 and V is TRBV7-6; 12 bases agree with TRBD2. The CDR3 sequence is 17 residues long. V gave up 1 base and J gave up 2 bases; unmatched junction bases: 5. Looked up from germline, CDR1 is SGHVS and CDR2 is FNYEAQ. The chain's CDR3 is CASSLETSGSTQETQYF. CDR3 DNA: TGTGCCAGCAGCTTAGAGACTAGCGGGAGCACACAAGAGACCCAGTACTTC. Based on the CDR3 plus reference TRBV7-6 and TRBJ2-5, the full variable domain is GAGVSQSPRYKVTKRGQDVALRCDPISGHVSLYWYRQALGQGPEFLTYFNYEAQQDKSGLPNDRFSAERPEGSISTLTIQRTEQRDSAMYRCASSLETSGSTQETQYFGPGTRLLVL.

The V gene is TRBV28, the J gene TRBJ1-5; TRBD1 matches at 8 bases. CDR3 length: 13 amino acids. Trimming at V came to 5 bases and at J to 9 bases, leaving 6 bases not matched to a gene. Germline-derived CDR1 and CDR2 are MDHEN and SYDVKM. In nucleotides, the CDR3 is TGTGCCAGCAGTCGGGACGGGACAGGGCCCCAGCATTTT. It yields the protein CASSRDGTGPQHF.

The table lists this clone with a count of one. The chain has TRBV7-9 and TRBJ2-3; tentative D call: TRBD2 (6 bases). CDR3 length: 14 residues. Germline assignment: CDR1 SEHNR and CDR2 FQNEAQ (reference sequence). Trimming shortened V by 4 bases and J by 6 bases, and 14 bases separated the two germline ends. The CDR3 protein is CASSSVLALDTQYF. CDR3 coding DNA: TGTGCCAGCAGCTCTGTACTAGCTCTGGATACGCAGTATTTT.

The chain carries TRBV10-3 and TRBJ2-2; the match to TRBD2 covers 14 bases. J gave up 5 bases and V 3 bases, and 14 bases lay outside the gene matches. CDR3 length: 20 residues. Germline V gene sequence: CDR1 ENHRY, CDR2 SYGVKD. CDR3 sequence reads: CAISDPHPGLAGVRTGELFF. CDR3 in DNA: TGTGCCATCAGTGATCCACACCCGGGACTAGCGGGAGTAAGGACCGGGGAGCTGTTTTTT.

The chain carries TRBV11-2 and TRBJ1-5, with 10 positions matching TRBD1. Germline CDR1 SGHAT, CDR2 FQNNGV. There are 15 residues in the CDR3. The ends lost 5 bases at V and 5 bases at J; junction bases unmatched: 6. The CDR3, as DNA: TGTGCCAGCAGCCCGACAGGGGGCGGGGATCAGCCCCAGCATTTT. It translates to CASSPTGGGDQPQHF.

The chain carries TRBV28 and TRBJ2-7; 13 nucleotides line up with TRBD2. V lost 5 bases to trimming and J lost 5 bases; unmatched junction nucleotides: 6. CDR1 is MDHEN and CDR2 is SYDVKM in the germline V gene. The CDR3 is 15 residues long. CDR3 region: CASSPWTSGSHEQYF. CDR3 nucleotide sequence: TGTGCCAGCAGTCCCTGGACTAGCGGGAGCCACGAGCAGTACTTC.

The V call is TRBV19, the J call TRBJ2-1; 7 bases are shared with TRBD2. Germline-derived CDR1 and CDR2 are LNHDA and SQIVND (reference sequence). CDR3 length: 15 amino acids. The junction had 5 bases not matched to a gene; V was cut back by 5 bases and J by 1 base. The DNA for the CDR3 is TGTGCCAGTAGTGCCTCTAGCGGATCCTACAATGAGCAGTTCTTC. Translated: CASSASSGSYNEQFF. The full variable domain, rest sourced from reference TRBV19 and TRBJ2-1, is DGGITQSPKYLFRKEGQNVTLSCEQNLNHDAMYWYRQDPGQGLRLIYYSQIVNDFQKGDIAEGYSVSREKKESFPLTVTSAQKNPTAFYLCASSASSGSYNEQFFGPGTRLTVL.

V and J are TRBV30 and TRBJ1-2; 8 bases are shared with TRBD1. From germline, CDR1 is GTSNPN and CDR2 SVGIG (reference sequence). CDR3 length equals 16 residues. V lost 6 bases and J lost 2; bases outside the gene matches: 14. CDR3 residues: CACPGAGGPLNYGYTF. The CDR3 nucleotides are TGTGCCTGCCCCGGCGCAGGGGGCCCTCTAAACTATGGCTACACCTTC.